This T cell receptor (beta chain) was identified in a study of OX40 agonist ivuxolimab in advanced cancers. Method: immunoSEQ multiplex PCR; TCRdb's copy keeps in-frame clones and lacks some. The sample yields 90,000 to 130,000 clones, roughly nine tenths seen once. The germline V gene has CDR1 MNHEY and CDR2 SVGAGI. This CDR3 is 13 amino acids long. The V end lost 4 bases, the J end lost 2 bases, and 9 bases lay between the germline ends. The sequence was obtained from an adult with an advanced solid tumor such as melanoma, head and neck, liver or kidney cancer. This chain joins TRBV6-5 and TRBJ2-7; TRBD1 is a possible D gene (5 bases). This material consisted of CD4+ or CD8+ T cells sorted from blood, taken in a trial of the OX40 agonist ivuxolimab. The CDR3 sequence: CASSSGRAYEQYF. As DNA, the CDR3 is TGTGCCAGCAGTTCGGGCAGGGCCTACGAGCAGTACTTC.